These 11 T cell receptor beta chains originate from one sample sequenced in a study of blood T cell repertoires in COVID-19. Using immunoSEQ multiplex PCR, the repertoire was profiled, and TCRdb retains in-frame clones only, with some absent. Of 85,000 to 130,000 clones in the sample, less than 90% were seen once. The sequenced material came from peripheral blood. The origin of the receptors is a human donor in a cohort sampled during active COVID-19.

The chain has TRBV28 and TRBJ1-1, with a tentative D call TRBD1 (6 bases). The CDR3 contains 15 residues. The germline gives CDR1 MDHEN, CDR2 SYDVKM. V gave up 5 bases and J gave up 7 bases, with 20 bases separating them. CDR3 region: CASSTWRGAQVEAFF. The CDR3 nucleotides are TGTGCCAGCAGTACCTGGCGGGGGGCGCAGGTTGAAGCTTTCTTT.

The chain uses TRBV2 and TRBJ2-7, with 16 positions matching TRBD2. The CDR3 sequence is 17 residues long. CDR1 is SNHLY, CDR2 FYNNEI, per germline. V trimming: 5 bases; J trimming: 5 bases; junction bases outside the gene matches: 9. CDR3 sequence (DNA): TGTGCCAGCAGTACAGGGACTAGCGGGAGGGCCGGACACGAGCAGTACTTC. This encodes CASSTGTSGRAGHEQYF.

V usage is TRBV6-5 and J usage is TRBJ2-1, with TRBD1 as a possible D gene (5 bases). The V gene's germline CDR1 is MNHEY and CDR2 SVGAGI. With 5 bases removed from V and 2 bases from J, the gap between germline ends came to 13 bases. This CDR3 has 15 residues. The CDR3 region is CASSPTLGPYNEQFF. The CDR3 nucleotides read TGTGCCAGCAGTCCCACTCTGGGGCCCTACAATGAGCAGTTCTTC.

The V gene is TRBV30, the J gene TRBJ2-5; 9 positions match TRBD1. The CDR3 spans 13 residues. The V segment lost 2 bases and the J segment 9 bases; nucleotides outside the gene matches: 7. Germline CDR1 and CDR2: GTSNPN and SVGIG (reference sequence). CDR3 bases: TGTGCCTGGAGTTCTCCGGGACAGGGATCCCAGTACTTC. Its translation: CAWSSPGQGSQYF.

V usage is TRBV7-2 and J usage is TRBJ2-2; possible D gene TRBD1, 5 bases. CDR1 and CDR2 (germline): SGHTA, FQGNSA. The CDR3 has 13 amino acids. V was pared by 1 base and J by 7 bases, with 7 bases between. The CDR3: CASSLGGVGELFF. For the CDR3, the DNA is TGTGCCAGCAGCTTAGGGGGCGTCGGGGAGCTGTTTTTT.

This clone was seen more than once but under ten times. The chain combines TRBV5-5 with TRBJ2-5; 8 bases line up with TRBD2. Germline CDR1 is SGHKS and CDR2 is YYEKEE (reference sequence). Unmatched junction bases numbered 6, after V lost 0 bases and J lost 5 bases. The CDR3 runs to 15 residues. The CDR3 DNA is TGTGCCAGCAGCTTGGTGCCGGGAGGGAGGGAGACCCAGTACTTC. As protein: CASSLVPGGRETQYF.

The CDR3 loop reads CASSTSGQGIVGTQYF. CDR3 nucleotide sequence: TGTGCCAGCAGCACCTCGGGACAGGGGATCGTCGGGACCCAGTACTTC. The chain carries TRBV21-1 and TRBJ2-5; no check of the table's D call, TRBD1, against the DNA was made. TRBV21-1 is annotated as a pseudogene. The CDR3 sequence is 16 residues long.

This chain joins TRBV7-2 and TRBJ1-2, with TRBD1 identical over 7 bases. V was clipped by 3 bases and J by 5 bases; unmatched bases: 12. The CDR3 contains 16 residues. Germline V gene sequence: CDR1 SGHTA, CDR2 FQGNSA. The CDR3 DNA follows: TGTGCCAGCAGCTTCCTACAGGGGCGGTCGACGTATGGCTACACCTTC. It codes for CASSFLQGRSTYGYTF. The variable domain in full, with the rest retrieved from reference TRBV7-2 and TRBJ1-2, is GAGVSQSPSNKVTEKGKDVELRCDPISGHTALYWYRQSLGQGLEFLIYFQGNSAPDKSGLPSDRFSAERTGGSVSTLTIQRTQQEDSAVYLCASSFLQGRSTYGYTFGSGTRLTVV.

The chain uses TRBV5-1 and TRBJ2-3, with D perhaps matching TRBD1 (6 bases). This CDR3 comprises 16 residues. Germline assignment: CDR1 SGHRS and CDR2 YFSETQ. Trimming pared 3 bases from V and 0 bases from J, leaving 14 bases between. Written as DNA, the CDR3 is TGCGCCAGCAGCTCAACAGGGTACTCTAGCACAGATACGCAGTATTTT. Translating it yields CASSSTGYSSTDTQYF.

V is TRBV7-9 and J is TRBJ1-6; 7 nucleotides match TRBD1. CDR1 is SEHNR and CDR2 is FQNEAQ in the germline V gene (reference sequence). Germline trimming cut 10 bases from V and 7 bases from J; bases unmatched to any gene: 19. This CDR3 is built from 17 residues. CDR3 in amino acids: CATTWGRLGQTNSPLHF. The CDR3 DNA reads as TGTGCCACCACCTGGGGAAGGTTGGGACAGACAAATTCACCCCTCCACTTT.

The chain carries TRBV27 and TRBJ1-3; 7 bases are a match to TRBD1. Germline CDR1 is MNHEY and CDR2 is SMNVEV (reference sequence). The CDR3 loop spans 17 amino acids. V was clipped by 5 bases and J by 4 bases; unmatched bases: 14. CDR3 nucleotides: TGTGCCAGCAGTAGAAGCGCCGTTGACAGGGTCGGAAACACCATATATTTT. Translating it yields CASSRSAVDRVGNTIYF.